This T cell receptor (beta chain) was documented in a study of blood T cell repertoires in COVID-19. On the study more broadly: PBMCs, B-cell-depleted T cells, or T cells provided the cDNA or gDNA that made up the material.

Per the original data handling: Cell counts per sample came from amplifying reference gene primers. Only in-frame clones appear in the TCRdb table, and some are missing; sequencing was by immunoSEQ multiplex PCR. That table is the source of V, J and clone size, and D and trimming were worked out from the DNA. The table shows fewer than 250,000 clones, with more than 75% occurring only once. This CDR3 has 14 residues. Per the germline V gene, CDR1 is KGHDR and CDR2 is SFDVKD. V lost 5 bases and J 0 bases, leaving 6 bases between the germline ends. This clone was found a few times. Enrollment of patients from Seattle took place during active infection, with longitudinal follow-up.

The V and J genes are TRBV24-1 and TRBJ2-2; possibly TRBD1 for D (6 bases). Material for sequencing was peripheral blood. The sequence derives from a woman over 75 with COVID-19, enrolled during active disease. DNA for the CDR3: TGTGCCACCAGTGGGACAGCGAACACCGGGGAGCTGTTTTTT. It specifies CATSGTANTGELFF.